The subject of this entry is one T cell receptor beta chain. Its target is unknown. The PCR had 60 Vbeta and 13 Jbeta primers. The assay was immunoSEQ multiplex PCR, and TCRdb's table has in-frame clones only and misses some. This sample's clone table lists approximately 60,000 clones. This sample was included in a study of cytomegalovirus exposure and HLA in healthy donors. Study in general: Drawn from HLA-typed donors, around 85 million unique TCRs were held in an early data release.

Overall study results and limits: Several of the most significant clusters appeared linked to common viral pathogens, based on a later analysis. A later analysis reportedly identified an Asian-associated ancestry cluster as carrying fewer N-insertions than the approximately 670-donor mean. After further analysis at a later stage, 16,951 TCR beta sequences were associated with HLA alleles at 0.05 false discovery rate.

The sample comprised PBMCs. The receptor comes from a young man in good health and CMV-seropositive.

This chain's CDR3 is CASSLGQGAVVGYGYTF. As DNA, the CDR3 is TGTGCCAGCAGCTTAGGACAGGGGGCAGTCGTCGGCTATGGCTACACCTTC. The rearrangement joins TRBV11-2 to TRBJ1-2; 10 bases align to TRBD1. The length of the CDR3 is 17 residues. Per germline, CDR1 SGHAT and CDR2 FQNNGV. Germline trimming cut 1 base from V and 4 bases from J; bases unmatched to any gene: 9.